The following is a T cell receptor (beta chain) sequence with its context. Trimming took 3 bases from V and 2 from J, leaving 11 bases between them. Per the germline V gene, CDR1 is KGHSH and CDR2 is LQKENI. The CDR3 is 15 residues long. The source of the sample is a study of immune evolution from preneoplasia to lung adenocarcinoma. The data were produced by immunoSEQ multiplex PCR, yet TCRdb's version contains in-frame clones alone and is incomplete. The table lists thousands of clones, around four fifths of them singletons, with 3% to 3.5% in the top ten. Specimen: FFPE lung adenocarcinoma in situ tissue. The TCR sequence derives from an older donor with lung adenocarcinoma. The rearrangement links TRBV18 to TRBJ2-1; a possible D gene is TRBD1 (6 bases). CDR3 coding DNA: TGTGCCAGCTCACCTACGGGACAACCCTACAATGAGCAGTTCTTC. The encoded protein is CASSPTGQPYNEQFF.